This T cell receptor beta chain is drawn from a study of blood T cell repertoires in COVID-19. Study-level information: Some COVID-19 samples were acute and others convalescent; all came from the United States, Italy and Spain. PBMCs, B-cell-depleted T cells, or T cells were the source of the cDNA or gDNA that made up the material.

The authors' processing: For nucleated cells, counts were estimated from reference gene primer amplification. Assay: immunoSEQ multiplex PCR; the TCRdb copy retains only in-frame clones and omits some. The DNA gave D and trimming, while V, J and clone size come from that table. The profile shows roughly 140,000 clones, about nine tenths of them singletons. V lost 6 bases and J lost 7, with 15 bases in between. CDR3 length: 13 residues. This clonotype was obtained from a human donor in a cohort sampled during active COVID-19. Source material: peripheral blood. The chain uses TRBV12-3 or TRBV12-4 and TRBJ1-1; TRBD1 might be the D (6 bases). CDR3 bases: TGTGCCAGCAGGCAAGACAGGCACCTTGAAGCTTTCTTT. Encoded protein: CASRQDRHLEAFF.